Following are 23 T cell receptor beta chains from one sample sequenced in a study of control samples from healthy donors and cancer patients. Profiling relied on immunoSEQ multiplex PCR, and the TCRdb table lists in-frame clones only, not all of them. The data hold 250,000 to 300,000 clones, with over 70% observed a single time. Sequences were obtained from PBMCs. Receptors originate from a woman aged 55-69 years with lung cancer.

V is TRBV18 and J is TRBJ2-7, with D unresolved. The CDR3 consists of 17 residues. Germline V gene data show CDR1 as KGHSH and CDR2 as LQKENI. V was shortened by 2 bases and J by 0 bases, with 17 bases between the two germline ends. The CDR3 DNA is TGTGCCAGCTCACCAGGCCCAGGCGGTGTGTTCTCCTACGAGCAGTACTTC. Translating it yields CASSPGPGGVFSYEQYF.

This chain uses TRBV27 with TRBJ2-1, with D tentatively TRBD2 (5 bases). The CDR3 extends over 17 amino acids. Trimming removed 2 bases from V and 5 bases from J, with 19 bases in between. Germline CDR1 MNHEY, CDR2 SMNVEV (reference sequence). The CDR3 DNA reads TGTGCCAGCAGTTTAGAGCGGACCCCCAGGTATGACAATGAGCAGTTCTTC. Protein: CASSLERTPRYDNEQFF.

This rearrangement joins TRBV6-2 or TRBV6-3 to TRBJ2-5, with 7 bases lining up with TRBD2. This CDR3 contains 14 residues. Germline V gene sequence: CDR1 MNHEY, CDR2 SVGEGT. The V segment lost 6 bases and the J segment 6 bases; nucleotides outside the gene matches: 10. This CDR3 reads CASSLGLDYQTQYF. The CDR3 nucleotides are TGTGCCAGCAGCCTCGGACTAGATTACCAGACCCAGTACTTC.

The V call is TRBV15, the J call TRBJ2-5, with D possibly being TRBD1 (5 bases). Trimming stripped 0 bases from V and 4 bases from J, with 6 bases between. The CDR3 has 13 residues. Germline CDR1 LNHNV, CDR2 YYDKDF (reference sequence). CDR3 DNA: TGTGCCACCAGCAGAGATCAGGGAGAGACCCAGTACTTC. Translating gives CATSRDQGETQYF.

The chain combines TRBV5-1 with TRBJ2-2, with D possibly called TRBD1 or TRBD2 (5 bases each). The CDR3 extends over 15 amino acids. The V end lost 4 bases, the J end lost 7 bases, and 17 bases lay between the germline ends. Germline values: CDR1 SGHRS, CDR2 YFSETQ. The CDR3 spells CASSPIQGDGGELFF. CDR3 DNA: TGCGCCAGCAGCCCAATCCAAGGGGACGGCGGGGAGCTGTTTTTT.

This chain joins TRBV5-8 and TRBJ1-2; a possible D gene is TRBD1 (6 bases). V dropped 4 bases and J dropped 0 bases, with 13 bases sitting between them. Germline CDR1 reads SGHTS; CDR2 reads YDEGEE. The CDR3 loop spans 15 amino acids. The DNA for the CDR3 is TGTGCCAGCAGCCCCCAGGGGTGGGCTAACTATGGCTACACCTTC. Translating it yields CASSPQGWANYGYTF.

This rearrangement joins TRBV7-2 to TRBJ1-3, with TRBD1 identical over 8 bases. V lost 4 bases and J lost 0; bases outside the gene matches: 8. The CDR3 is made up of 17 amino acids. Looked up from germline, CDR1 is SGHTA and CDR2 is FQGNSA. CDR3 coding DNA: TGTGCCAGCAGCTCGAGGACAGGGAGTTTCTCTGGAAACACCATATATTTT. Translated: CASSSRTGSFSGNTIYF.

The rearrangement links TRBV19 to TRBJ1-5, with 7 bases lining up with TRBD1. The V segment lost 7 bases and the J segment 2 bases; nucleotides outside the gene matches: 11. CDR3 length: 16 amino acids. Germline V CDR1 and CDR2: LNHDA, SQIVND (reference sequence). CDR3: CASKRIDRVGNQPQHF. The CDR3 DNA reads as TGTGCCAGTAAGAGAATAGACAGGGTAGGCAATCAGCCCCAGCATTTT.

The chain links TRBV7-2 to TRBJ2-7; tentative D call: TRBD2 (5 bases). Germline lookup yields CDR1 SGHTA and CDR2 FQGNSA. V shed 9 bases and J shed 5 bases, with 17 bases lying between them. CDR3 length: 13 amino acids. The CDR3 spells CASRSPNGNEQYF. CDR3 bases: TGTGCCAGTAGATCCCCGAACGGGAACGAGCAGTACTTC.

The chain has TRBV2 and TRBJ2-4; TRBD1 might be the D (6 bases). This CDR3 has 14 amino acids. CDR1 is SNHLY, CDR2 FYNNEI, per germline. V dropped 2 bases and J dropped 2 bases, with 7 bases sitting between them. CDR3 amino acids: CASSEQGTKNIQYF. The CDR3 DNA is TGTGCCAGCAGTGAACAGGGGACCAAAAACATTCAGTACTTC.

The chain joins TRBV9 to TRBJ2-1, with D tentatively TRBD1 (6 bases). CDR3 length equals 15 residues. V gave up 4 bases and J gave up 0 bases, with 11 bases separating them. Germline CDR1 and CDR2: SGDLS and YYNGEE. CDR3 protein: CASSPTGSSYNEQFF. CDR3 DNA: TGTGCCAGCAGCCCTACAGGGAGCTCCTACAATGAGCAGTTCTTC.

The chain couples TRBV9 to TRBJ2-3; D gene ambiguous. The V gene lost 0 bases and the J gene lost 3 bases, with 14 bases spanning the gap. Germline CDR1 reads SGDLS; CDR2 reads YYNGEE. The CDR3 extends over 16 amino acids. CDR3 sequence (DNA): TGTGCCAGCAGCGTAGTATTGGCTGGTGGTACAGATACGCAGTATTTT. Encoded protein: CASSVVLAGGTDTQYF.

This chain connects TRBV6-5 to TRBJ1-1; D call uncertain. Trimming stripped 7 bases from V and 5 bases from J, with 14 bases between. The CDR3 runs to 13 residues. CDR1 MNHEY and CDR2 SVGAGI come from the germline V gene. Written as DNA, the CDR3 is TGTGCCAGCACTTTATTGGTCCGTACTGAAGCTTTCTTT. It translates to CASTLLVRTEAFF.

CDR3 in amino acids: CASSRTGITYEQYF. The DNA for the CDR3 is TGTGCCAGCAGCCGGACAGGCATAACGTACGAGCAGTACTTC. V usage is TRBV2 and J usage is TRBJ2-7; 7 positions match TRBD1. J gave up 4 bases and V 6 bases, and 9 bases lay outside the gene matches. From germline, CDR1 is SNHLY and CDR2 FYNNEI. The CDR3 extends over 14 amino acids.

CDR3 sequence reads: CASSVGDGISYEQYF. The DNA of the CDR3 is TGTGCCAGCAGCGTAGGTGACGGAATTAGCTACGAGCAGTACTTC. This chain connects TRBV9 to TRBJ2-7; unclear D gene. The V and J ends lost 0 bases and 3 bases respectively, with 13 bases between them. There are 15 residues in the CDR3. Per germline, CDR1 SGDLS and CDR2 YYNGEE.

The CDR3 sequence: CASSLEVGEYNEQFF. Here the CDR3 DNA reads TGCGCCAGCAGCTTGGAAGTGGGGGAGTACAATGAGCAGTTCTTC. The rearrangement uses TRBV5-1 and TRBJ2-1; D tentatively reads TRBD1 or TRBD2 (5 bases each). Trimming took off 0 bases at V and 4 bases at J, with 11 bases between the two ends. The CDR3 extends over 15 amino acids. CDR1 SGHRS and CDR2 YFSETQ come from the germline V gene.

The rearrangement joins TRBV29-1 to TRBJ2-3; no clear D. CDR3 size: 13 residues. Deletions cut 4 bases from V and 0 bases from J, with 8 bases between. From germline, CDR1 is SQVTM and CDR2 ANQGSEA. The CDR3 loop reads CSVVSASTDTQYF. DNA for the CDR3: TGCAGCGTTGTAAGCGCTAGCACAGATACGCAGTATTTT.

This clone appeared a single time. Other DNA variants within this sample encode the same CDR3. V and J are TRBV9 and TRBJ1-3; D is undetermined. The V gene's germline CDR1 is SGDLS and CDR2 YYNGEE. The CDR3 has 18 residues. Trimming took off 0 bases at V and 0 bases at J, with 16 bases between the two ends. CDR3 region: CASSVGHPTATSGNTIYF. CDR3 sequence (DNA): TGTGCCAGCAGCGTAGGGCACCCGACTGCCACCTCTGGAAACACCATATATTTT. The whole variable domain, filled in from reference TRBV9 and TRBJ1-3, reads DSGVTQTPKHLITATGQRVTLRCSPRSGDLSVYWYQQSLDQGLQFLIQYYNGEERAKGNILERFSAQQFPDLHSELNLSSLELGDSALYFCASSVGHPTATSGNTIYFGEGSWLTVV.

The CDR3 DNA follows: TGCGCCAGCAGCAAGAGTAGCACTGAAGCTTTCTTT. Protein: CASSKSSTEAFF. This chain links TRBV5-1 with TRBJ1-1; D unclear. The CDR3 is 12 amino acids. Germline CDR1 and CDR2: SGHRS and YFSETQ. Trimming took 4 bases from V and 4 from J, leaving 8 bases between them.

The rearrangement uses TRBV29-1 and TRBJ2-3; D call uncertain. Per germline, CDR1 SQVTM and CDR2 ANQGSEA. Trimming pared 1 base from V and 1 base from J, leaving 6 bases between. The CDR3 is 13 residues long. CDR3 region: CSVEVSGTDTQYF. The CDR3 bases are TGCAGCGTTGAAGTGTCGGGCACAGATACGCAGTATTTT.

This clone was seen once. The rearrangement uses TRBV27 and TRBJ2-2; 14 bases agree with TRBD2. V gave up 6 bases and J gave up 1 base; unmatched junction bases: 4. The CDR3 runs to 17 residues. Germline loops: CDR1 MNHEY, CDR2 SMNVEV (reference sequence). The CDR3 region is CASSRGTSGRNTGELFF. The CDR3 DNA is TGTGCCAGCAGCCGAGGGACTAGCGGGAGGAACACCGGGGAGCTGTTTTTT.

This chain connects TRBV5-1 to TRBJ1-3; D may be TRBD1 (5 bases). Germline lookup yields CDR1 SGHRS and CDR2 YFSETQ. V was pared by 1 base and J by 1 base, with 18 bases between. The CDR3 has 18 residues. CDR3 sequence (DNA): TGCGCCAGCAGCTTGTTTTCCCAGGGAAAAGGATCTGGAAACACCATATATTTT. It codes for CASSLFSQGKGSGNTIYF.

The chain has TRBV5-4 and TRBJ2-5, with 10 bases lining up with TRBD1. Germline V CDR1 and CDR2: SGHNT, YYREEE (reference sequence). Trimming removed 4 bases from V and 4 bases from J; junction bases left unmatched: 13. CDR3 length equals 17 residues. The CDR3 region is CASSHPPGQGLGETQYF. As DNA, the CDR3 is TGTGCCAGCAGCCATCCCCCGGGACAGGGGCTGGGAGAGACCCAGTACTTC.